This T cell receptor (beta chain) was sequenced for a study of control samples from healthy donors and cancer patients. Per germline, CDR1 SGHRS and CDR2 YFSETQ. This CDR3 has 16 residues. With 4 bases clipped from V and 6 bases from J, the junction kept 10 bases outside the gene matches. Here immunoSEQ multiplex PCR was the method, and the copy in TCRdb shows in-frame clones only, minus some. The table has 100,000 to 150,000 clones, 85% to 95% seen once. J is TRBJ2-1 and V is TRBV5-1, with 10 positions matching TRBD2. This TCR came from a man older than 75 with head and neck cancer. Source material: PBMCs. The CDR3 DNA is TGCGCCAGCAGCCGAGGCCCCAGCGGGAGGGCCAATGAGCAGTTCTTC. Protein product: CASSRGPSGRANEQFF.